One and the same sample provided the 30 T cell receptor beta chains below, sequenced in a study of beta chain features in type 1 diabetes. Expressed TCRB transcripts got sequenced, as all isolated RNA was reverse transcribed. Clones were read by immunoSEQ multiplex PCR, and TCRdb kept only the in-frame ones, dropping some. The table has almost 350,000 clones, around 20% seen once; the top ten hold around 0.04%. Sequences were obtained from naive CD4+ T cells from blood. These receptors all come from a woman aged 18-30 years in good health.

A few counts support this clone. The CDR3 is CASSLDYSDYGYTF. CDR3 DNA sequence: TGTGCCAGCAGCTTAGACTACTCCGACTATGGCTACACCTTC. The chain employs TRBV7-9 and TRBJ1-2; D not certain. The V gene's germline CDR1 is SEHNR and CDR2 FQNEAQ (reference sequence). V shed 1 base and J shed 3 bases, with 9 bases lying between them. The CDR3 has 14 amino acids.

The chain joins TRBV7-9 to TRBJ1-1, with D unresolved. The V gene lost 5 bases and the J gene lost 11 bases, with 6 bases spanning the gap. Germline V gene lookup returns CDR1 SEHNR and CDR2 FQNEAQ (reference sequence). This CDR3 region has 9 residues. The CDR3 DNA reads TGTGCCAGCAGCCCCTTGGCTTTCTTT. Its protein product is CASSPLAFF.

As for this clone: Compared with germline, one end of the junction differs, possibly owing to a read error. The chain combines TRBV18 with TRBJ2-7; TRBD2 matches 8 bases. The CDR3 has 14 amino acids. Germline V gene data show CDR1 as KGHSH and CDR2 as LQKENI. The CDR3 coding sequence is TGTGCCAGCTCCCCACCGGGAGGGAGGTACGAGCAGTACTTC. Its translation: CASSPPGGRYEQYF.

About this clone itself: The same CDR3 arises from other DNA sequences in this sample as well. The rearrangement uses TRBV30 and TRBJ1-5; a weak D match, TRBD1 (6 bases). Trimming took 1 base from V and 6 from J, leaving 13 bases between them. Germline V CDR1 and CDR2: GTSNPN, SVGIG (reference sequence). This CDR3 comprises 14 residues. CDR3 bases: TGTGCCTGGAGTGCCTTACAGGGAACTCAGCCCCAGCATTTT. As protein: CAWSALQGTQPQHF.

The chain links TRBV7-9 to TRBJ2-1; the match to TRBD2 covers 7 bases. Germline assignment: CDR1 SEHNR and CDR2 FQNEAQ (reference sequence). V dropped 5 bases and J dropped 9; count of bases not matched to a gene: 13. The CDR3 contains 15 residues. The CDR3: CASSRATAGRGEQFF. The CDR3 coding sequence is TGTGCCAGCAGCAGGGCGACGGCAGGGAGGGGTGAGCAGTTCTTC.

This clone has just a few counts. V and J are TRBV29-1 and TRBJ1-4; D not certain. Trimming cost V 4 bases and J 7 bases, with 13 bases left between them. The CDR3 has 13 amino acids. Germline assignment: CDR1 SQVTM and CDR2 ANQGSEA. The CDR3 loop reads CSVGHSGSEKLFF. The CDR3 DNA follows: TGCAGCGTTGGACATTCCGGTAGTGAAAAACTGTTTTTT.

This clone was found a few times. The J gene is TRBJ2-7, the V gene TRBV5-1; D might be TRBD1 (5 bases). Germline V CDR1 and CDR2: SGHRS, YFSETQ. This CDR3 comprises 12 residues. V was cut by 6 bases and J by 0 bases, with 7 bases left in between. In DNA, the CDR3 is TGCGCCAGCACGGACAACTCCTACGAGCAGTACTTC. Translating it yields CASTDNSYEQYF.

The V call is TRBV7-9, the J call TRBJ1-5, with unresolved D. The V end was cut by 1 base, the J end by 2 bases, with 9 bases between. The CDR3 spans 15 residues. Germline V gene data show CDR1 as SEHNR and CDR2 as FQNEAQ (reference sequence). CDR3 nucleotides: TGTGCCAGCAGCTTAGGGCATGGGCGCAATCAGCCCCAGCATTTT. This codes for CASSLGHGRNQPQHF.

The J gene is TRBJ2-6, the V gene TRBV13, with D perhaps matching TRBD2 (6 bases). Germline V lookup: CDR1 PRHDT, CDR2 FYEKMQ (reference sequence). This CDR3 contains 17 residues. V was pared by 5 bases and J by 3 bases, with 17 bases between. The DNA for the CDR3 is TGTGCCAGCAGCGTCCCCCCGGGCGGGAATGGGGCCAACGTCCTGACTTTC. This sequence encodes CASSVPPGGNGANVLTF.

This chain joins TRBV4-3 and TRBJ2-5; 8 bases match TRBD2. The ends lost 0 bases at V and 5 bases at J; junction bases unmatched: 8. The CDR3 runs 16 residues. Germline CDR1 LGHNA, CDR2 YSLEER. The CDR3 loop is CASSQDISGGFETQYF. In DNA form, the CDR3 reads TGCGCCAGCAGCCAAGATATAAGCGGGGGTTTCGAGACCCAGTACTTC.

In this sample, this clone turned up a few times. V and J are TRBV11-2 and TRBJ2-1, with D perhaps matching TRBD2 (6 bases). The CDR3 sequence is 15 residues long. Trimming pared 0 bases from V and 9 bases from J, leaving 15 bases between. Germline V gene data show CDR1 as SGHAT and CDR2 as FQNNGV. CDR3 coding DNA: TGTGCCAGCAGCTTAGAAGGGACTGGGGGAGGTGAGCAGTTCTTC. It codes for CASSLEGTGGGEQFF.

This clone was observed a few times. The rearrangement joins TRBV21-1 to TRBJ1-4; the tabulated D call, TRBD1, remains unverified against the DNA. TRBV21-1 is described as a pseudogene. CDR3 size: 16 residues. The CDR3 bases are TGTGCCAGCAGCCTACTAGGGACAGAAAGAGATGAAAAACTGTTTTTT. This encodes CASSLLGTERDEKLFF.

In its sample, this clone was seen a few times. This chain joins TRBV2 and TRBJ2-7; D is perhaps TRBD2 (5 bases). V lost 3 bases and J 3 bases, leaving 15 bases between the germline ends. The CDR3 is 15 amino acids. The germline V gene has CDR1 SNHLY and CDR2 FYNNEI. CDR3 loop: CASSDGVVRGYEQYF. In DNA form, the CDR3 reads TGTGCCAGCAGTGACGGGGTGGTAAGAGGCTACGAGCAGTACTTC.

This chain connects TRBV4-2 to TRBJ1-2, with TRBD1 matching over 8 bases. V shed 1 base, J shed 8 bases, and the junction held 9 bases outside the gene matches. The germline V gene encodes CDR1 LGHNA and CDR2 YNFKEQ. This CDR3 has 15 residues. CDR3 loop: CASSQGPDREVGYTF. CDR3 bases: TGTGCCAGCAGCCAAGGTCCGGACAGGGAGGTCGGCTACACCTTC.

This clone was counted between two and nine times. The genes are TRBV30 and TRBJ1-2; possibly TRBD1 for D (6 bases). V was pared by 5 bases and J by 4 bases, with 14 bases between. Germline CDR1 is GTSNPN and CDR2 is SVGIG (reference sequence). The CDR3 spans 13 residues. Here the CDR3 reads CAWVGQWIYGYTF. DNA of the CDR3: TGTGCCTGGGTCGGACAGTGGATCTATGGCTACACCTTC.

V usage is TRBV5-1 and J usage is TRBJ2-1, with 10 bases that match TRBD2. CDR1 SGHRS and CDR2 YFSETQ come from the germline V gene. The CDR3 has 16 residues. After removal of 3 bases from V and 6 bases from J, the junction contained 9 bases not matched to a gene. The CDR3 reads CASSSTAGGPANEQFF. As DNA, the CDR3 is TGCGCCAGCAGCTCCACAGCGGGAGGGCCGGCCAATGAGCAGTTCTTC.

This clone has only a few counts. The CDR3 loop is CASSLFRTPSSTDTQYF. The CDR3, as DNA: TGTGCCAGCAGCTTGTTCCGGACACCGTCTAGCACAGATACGCAGTATTTT. The chain uses TRBV11-1 and TRBJ2-3, with D perhaps TRBD1 (5 bases). Deletions cut 3 bases from V and 0 bases from J, with 16 bases between. The CDR3 consists of 17 residues. Per the germline V gene, CDR1 is SGHAT and CDR2 is FQDESV (reference sequence).

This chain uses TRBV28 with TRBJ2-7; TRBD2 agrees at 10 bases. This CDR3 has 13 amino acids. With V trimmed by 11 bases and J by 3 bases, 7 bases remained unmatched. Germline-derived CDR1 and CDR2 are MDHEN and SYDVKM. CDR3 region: CALAGGNSYEQYF. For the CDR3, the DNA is TGTGCCTTAGCGGGGGGCAATAGCTACGAGCAGTACTTC.

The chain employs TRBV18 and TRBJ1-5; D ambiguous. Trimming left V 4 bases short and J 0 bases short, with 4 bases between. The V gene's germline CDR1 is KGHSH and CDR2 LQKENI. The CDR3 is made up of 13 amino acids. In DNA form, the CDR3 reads TGTGCCAGCTCACACGGTAGCAATCAGCCCCAGCATTTT. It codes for CASSHGSNQPQHF.

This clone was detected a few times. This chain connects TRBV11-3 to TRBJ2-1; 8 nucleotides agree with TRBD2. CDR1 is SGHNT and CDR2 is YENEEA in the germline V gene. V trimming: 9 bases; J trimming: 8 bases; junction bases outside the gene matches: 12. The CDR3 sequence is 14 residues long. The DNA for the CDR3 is TGTGCCAGTCTACCGTCGGGAGGGGCCCATGAGCAGTTCTTC. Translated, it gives CASLPSGGAHEQFF.

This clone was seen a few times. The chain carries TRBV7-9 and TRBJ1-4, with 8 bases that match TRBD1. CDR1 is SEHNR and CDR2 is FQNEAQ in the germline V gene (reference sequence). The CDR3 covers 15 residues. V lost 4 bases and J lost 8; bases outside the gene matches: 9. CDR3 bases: TGTGCCAGCAGCTCCAGGGGGCGGATCGAGGAAAAACTGTTTTTT. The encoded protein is CASSSRGRIEEKLFF.

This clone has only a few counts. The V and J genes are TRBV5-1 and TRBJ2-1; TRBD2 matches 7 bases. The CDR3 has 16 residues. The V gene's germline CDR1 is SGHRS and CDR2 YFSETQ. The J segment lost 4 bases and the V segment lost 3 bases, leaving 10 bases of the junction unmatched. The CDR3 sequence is CASSSRLGGSYNEQFF. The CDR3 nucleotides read TGCGCCAGCAGCTCCCGGTTAGGCGGGAGTTACAATGAGCAGTTCTTC.

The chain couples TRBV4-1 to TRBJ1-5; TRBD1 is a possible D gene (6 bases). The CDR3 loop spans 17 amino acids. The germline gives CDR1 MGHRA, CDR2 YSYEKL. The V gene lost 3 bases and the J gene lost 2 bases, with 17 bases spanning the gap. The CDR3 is CASSHTHRVGGNQPQHF. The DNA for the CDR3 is TGCGCCAGCAGCCACACTCACAGGGTAGGAGGCAATCAGCCCCAGCATTTT.

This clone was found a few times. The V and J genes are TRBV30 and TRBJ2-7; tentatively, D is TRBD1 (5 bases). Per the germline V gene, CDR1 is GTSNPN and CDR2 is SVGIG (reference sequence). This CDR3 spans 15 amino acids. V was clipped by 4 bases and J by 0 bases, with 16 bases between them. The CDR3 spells CAWTLRQGASYEQYF. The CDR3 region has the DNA TGTGCCTGGACCCTACGGCAAGGGGCCTCCTACGAGCAGTACTTC.

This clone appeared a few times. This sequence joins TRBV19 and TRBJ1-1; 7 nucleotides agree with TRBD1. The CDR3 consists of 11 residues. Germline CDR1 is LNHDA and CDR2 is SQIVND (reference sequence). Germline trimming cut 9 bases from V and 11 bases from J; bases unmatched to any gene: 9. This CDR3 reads CASTDRVQAFF. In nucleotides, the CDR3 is TGTGCCAGCACCGACAGGGTTCAGGCTTTCTTT.

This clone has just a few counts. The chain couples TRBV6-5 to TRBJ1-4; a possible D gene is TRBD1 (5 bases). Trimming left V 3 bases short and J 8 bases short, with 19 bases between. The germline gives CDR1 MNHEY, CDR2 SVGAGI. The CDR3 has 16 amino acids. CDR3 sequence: CASSYQTTANSEKLFF. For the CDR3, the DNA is TGTGCCAGCAGTTATCAAACGACAGCCAACTCGGAAAAACTGTTTTTT.

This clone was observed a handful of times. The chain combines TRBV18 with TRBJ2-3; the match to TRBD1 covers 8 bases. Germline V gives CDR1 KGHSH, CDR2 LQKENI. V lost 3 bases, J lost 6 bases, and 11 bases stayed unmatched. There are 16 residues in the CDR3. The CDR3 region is CASSPGQGSQRDTQYF. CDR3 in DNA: TGTGCCAGCTCACCCGGACAGGGATCGCAAAGGGATACGCAGTATTTT.

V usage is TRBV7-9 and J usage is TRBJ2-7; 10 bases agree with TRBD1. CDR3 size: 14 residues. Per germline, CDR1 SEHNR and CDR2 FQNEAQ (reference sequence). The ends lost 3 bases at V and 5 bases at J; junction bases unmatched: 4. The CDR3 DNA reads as TGTGCCAGCAGCTTGGACAGGGGGTCTGACGAGCAGTACTTC. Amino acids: CASSLDRGSDEQYF.

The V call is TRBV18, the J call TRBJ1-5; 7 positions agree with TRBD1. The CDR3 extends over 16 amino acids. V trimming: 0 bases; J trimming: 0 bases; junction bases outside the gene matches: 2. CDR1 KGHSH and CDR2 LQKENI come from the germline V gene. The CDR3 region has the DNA TGTGCCAGCTCACCACCGGGACAGAATAGCAATCAGCCCCAGCATTTT. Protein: CASSPPGQNSNQPQHF.

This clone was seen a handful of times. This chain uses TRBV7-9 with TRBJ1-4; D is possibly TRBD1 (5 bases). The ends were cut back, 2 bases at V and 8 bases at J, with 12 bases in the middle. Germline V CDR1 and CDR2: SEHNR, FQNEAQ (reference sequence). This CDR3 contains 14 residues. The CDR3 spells CASSLSFREEKLFF. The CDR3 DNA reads TGTGCCAGCAGCTTAAGCTTCAGGGAAGAAAAACTGTTTTTT.